The rows below give T cell receptor beta chains drawn from one sample of a study of vaccination effects on CD4 cells after COVID-19. Their antigen targets remain unknown. Method: immunoSEQ multiplex PCR; TCRdb's copy keeps in-frame clones and lacks some. Here the sample spans about 15,000 clones, 70% being singletons. The sample in question was CD4+ T cells from PBMCs cultured with SARS-CoV-2 spike peptides, obtained after COVID-19 vaccination. These receptors were obtained from a human donor who received a COVID-19 vaccine. Both conserved end residues are part of each CDR3. Fields, in order: J gene, D gene, CDR3 length, V gene, clone size, CDR3 DNA, CDR3 protein. The D gene is left open where the match is weak. Clone size is shown for a subset of rows, as once, few, many or a class of expanded clone.

>TRBJ1-6|-|14|TRBV10-3|-
TGTGCCATCAGTGAGTTGGGGGCTAATTCACCCCTCCACTTT
CAISELGANSPLHF
>TRBJ1-5|TRBD1|18|TRBV5-5|few
TGTGCCAGCAGCTTTCAAATCAGGACAGGAAATAGCAATCAGCCCCAGCATTTT
CASSFQIRTGNSNQPQHF
>TRBJ2-1|-|16|TRBV27|few
TGTGCCAGCAGGCCTTGGGGCTTGACGTCCTACAATGAGCAGTTCTTC
CASRPWGLTSYNEQFF
>TRBJ2-3|TRBD1|16|TRBV19|-
TGTGCCAGTAGTAATATAAGGGGGACAGGTCGAGATACGCAGTATTTT
CASSNIRGTGRDTQYF
>TRBJ1-1|-|14|TRBV9|-
TGTGCCAGCAGCCCCCAGACGGCGAACACTGAAGCTTTCTTT
CASSPQTANTEAFF
>TRBJ2-3|-|10|TRBV4-2|-
TGTGCCAGCGAGGGAGATACGCAGTATTTT
CASEGDTQYF
>TRBJ1-6|TRBD1|13|TRBV6-5|-
TGTGCCAGCAGGCGGACAGGGAGGTCACCCCTCCACTTT
CASRRTGRSPLHF
>TRBJ2-7|TRBD1|14|TRBV25-1|-
TGTGCCAGCAGTGAAGAGACAGGGGGCTACGAGCAGTACTTC
CASSEETGGYEQYF
>TRBJ2-7|-|14|TRBV11-2|many
TGTGCCAGCGCTCAGCGGGTCTTGGTCGGTGAGCAGTACTTC
CASAQRVLVGEQYF
>TRBJ1-3|-|16|TRBV19|once
TGTGCCAGTAGTCTTTCCCTGGCGCCCTCTGGAAACACCATATATTTT
CASSLSLAPSGNTIYF
>TRBJ2-2|TRBD2|17|TRBV6-2/TRBV6-3|-
TGTGCCAGCAGTCCGTCTCGACTAGCGGGAGGGTCTGGGGAGCTGTTTTTT
CASSPSRLAGGSGELFF
>TRBJ2-7|TRBD2|15|TRBV5-1|-
TGCGCCAGCAGCAGCAGCGGGGTAGAGTCCTACGAGCAGTACTTC
CASSSSGVESYEQYF
>TRBJ1-1|-|15|TRBV6-2/TRBV6-3|-
TGTGCCAGCAGTTCGATCTGGGACGGGAACACTGAAGCTTTCTTT
CASSSIWDGNTEAFF
>TRBJ1-2|TRBD1|15|TRBV4-1|-
TGCGCCAGCAGCCATCGGACAGGGGGCAACTATGGCTACACCTTC
CASSHRTGGNYGYTF
>TRBJ2-3|-|18|TRBV7-2|once
TGTGCCAGCAGCTTCCTGTGGGACGGCGCCCCTAGCACAGATACGCAGTATTTT
CASSFLWDGAPSTDTQYF
>TRBJ1-5|TRBD1|15|TRBV6-5|-
TGTGCCAGCAGCTCAGGGGGAGTCAGCAATCAGCCCCAGCATTTT
CASSSGGVSNQPQHF
>TRBJ2-5|-|14|TRBV7-7|-
TGTGCTAGCAGCTTATATGAGGGACTAGAGACCCAGTACTTC
CASSLYEGLETQYF
>TRBJ1-5|TRBD1|15|TRBV6-5|-
TGTGCCAGCAGACGGGACAGCTATAGCAATCAGCCCCAGCATTTT
CASRRDSYSNQPQHF
>TRBJ2-3|-|14|TRBV7-3|few
TGTGCCAGCAGCCAGACTAGTGGGCTTACTACGCAGTATTTT
CASSQTSGLTTQYF
>TRBJ2-5|TRBD2|14|TRBV5-5|once
TGTGCCAGCAGCCCAACTAGCGGGACGGAGACCCAGTACTTC
CASSPTSGTETQYF
>TRBJ2-1|-|13|TRBV11-2|-
TGTGCCAGCAGCTTAGTAAGGAGGGAGGAGCAGTTCTTC
CASSLVRREEQFF
>TRBJ2-1|-|12|TRBV6-2/TRBV6-3|medium-sized
TGTGCCAGCAGCCCCCGGGGTGGAGAGCAGTTCTTC
CASSPRGGEQFF
>TRBJ2-5|-|14|TRBV5-1|-
TGCGCCAGCAGCCCTGGACGGGAACAAGAGACCCAGTACTTC
CASSPGREQETQYF
>TRBJ1-3|-|15|TRBV19|few
TGTGCCAGTACAAATGGACACAACTCTGGAAACACCATATATTTT
CASTNGHNSGNTIYF
>TRBJ1-2|-|16|TRBV6-1|-
TGTGCCAGCAGTGAAGCAGGGGCCGAAGTCGGCTATGGCTACACCTTC
CASSEAGAEVGYGYTF
>TRBJ1-4|-|13|TRBV2|-
TGTGCCAGCGGGCGATCCGAGAATGAAAAACTGTTTTTT
CASGRSENEKLFF
>TRBJ2-7|-|14|TRBV7-4|-
TGTGGGAGCAGCCCCCCCCAGCCCGGAGATAGGCAGTACTTC
CGSSPPQPGDRQYF
>TRBJ1-2|-|15|TRBV5-6|-
TGTGCCAGCAGCTTTGGTAACAGGGTCTTCTATGGCTACACCTTC
CASSFGNRVFYGYTF
>TRBJ2-2|-|13|TRBV10-3|-
TGTGCCATCAGAGAATTGGGCGTCGGGGAGCTGTTTTTT
CAIRELGVGELFF
>TRBJ2-5|-|11|TRBV30|-
TGTGCCTGGAGTCCCCTATCGACCCAGTACTTC
CAWSPLSTQYF
>TRBJ1-6|-|15|TRBV19|few
TGTGCCAGTACCTACCGGGACCCGGGTCGCTCACCCCTCCACTTT
CASTYRDPGRSPLHF
>TRBJ1-3|TRBD1|15|TRBV28|once
TGTGCCACCCAAACAGGGGCCCTCTCTGGAAACACCATATATTTT
CATQTGALSGNTIYF
>TRBJ1-1|-|12|TRBV11-2|-
TGTGCCAGCAGCTTAGGAGCGGGAGGAGCTTTCTTT
CASSLGAGGAFF
>TRBJ1-2|-|13|TRBV5-1|-
TGCGCCAGCAGCTTGGACGGGAACTATGGCTACACCTTC
CASSLDGNYGYTF
>TRBJ2-1|TRBD2|13|TRBV13|-
TGTGCCAGCAGCTTAGTAGCGGGAGATGAGCAGTTCTTC
CASSLVAGDEQFF
>TRBJ2-7|TRBD1|15|TRBV15|-
TGTGCCACCAGCAGAGGGACAGGTCAAACCTACGAGCAGTACTTC
CATSRGTGQTYEQYF
>TRBJ1-4|TRBD1|15|TRBV19|-
TGTGCCAGTAGTCCCAGGGGGCTGTCTAATGAAAAACTGTTTTTT
CASSPRGLSNEKLFF
>TRBJ1-2|-|14|TRBV27|-
TGTGCCAGCAGCCCGCTTGTCGGGGAGGGCCTATACACCTTC
CASSPLVGEGLYTF
>TRBJ1-2|TRBD1|13|TRBV27|-
TGTGCCAGCAGTCAACAGGGGGCTTGGGGCTACACCTTC
CASSQQGAWGYTF
>TRBJ2-7|TRBD2|14|TRBV2|-
TGTGCCAGCAGGAGGGCGGGAGGGCCTCGGGAGCAGTACTTC
CASRRAGGPREQYF
>TRBJ1-1|TRBD1|13|TRBV20-1|-
TGCAGTGCTAGTTACAGGGGTAACACTGAAGCTTTCTTT
CSASYRGNTEAFF
>TRBJ2-3|TRBD2|15|TRBV18|-
TGTGCCAGCTCACGGGCTAGCGGGGGAGCAGATACGCAGTATTTT
CASSRASGGADTQYF
>TRBJ1-1|TRBD1|16|TRBV10-3|-
TGTGCCATCAGACACACAACAGGGGACAGGAACACTGAAGCTTTCTTT
CAIRHTTGDRNTEAFF
>TRBJ1-6|-|15|TRBV6-5|once
TGTGCCAGCACGCCAGGGCAGGCAGATAATTCACCCCTCCACTTT
CASTPGQADNSPLHF
>TRBJ1-1|-|15|TRBV10-3|-
TGTGCCATCAGCGCCAACCCCAGGCTTAACACTGAAGCTTTCTTT
CAISANPRLNTEAFF
>TRBJ2-7|TRBD1|14|TRBV7-9|-
TGTGCCAGCAGCTTCGACAGGGGGCAGTCCGAGCAGTACTTC
CASSFDRGQSEQYF
>TRBJ1-1|-|13|TRBV19|-
TGTGCCAGTACCCCTCGGGGGAACACTGAAGCTTTCTTT
CASTPRGNTEAFF
>TRBJ1-1|-|16|TRBV3-1/TRBV3-2|once
TGTGCCAGCAGCCAAGGGGGGACTCTGCGGGGCACTGAAGCTTTCTTT
CASSQGGTLRGTEAFF